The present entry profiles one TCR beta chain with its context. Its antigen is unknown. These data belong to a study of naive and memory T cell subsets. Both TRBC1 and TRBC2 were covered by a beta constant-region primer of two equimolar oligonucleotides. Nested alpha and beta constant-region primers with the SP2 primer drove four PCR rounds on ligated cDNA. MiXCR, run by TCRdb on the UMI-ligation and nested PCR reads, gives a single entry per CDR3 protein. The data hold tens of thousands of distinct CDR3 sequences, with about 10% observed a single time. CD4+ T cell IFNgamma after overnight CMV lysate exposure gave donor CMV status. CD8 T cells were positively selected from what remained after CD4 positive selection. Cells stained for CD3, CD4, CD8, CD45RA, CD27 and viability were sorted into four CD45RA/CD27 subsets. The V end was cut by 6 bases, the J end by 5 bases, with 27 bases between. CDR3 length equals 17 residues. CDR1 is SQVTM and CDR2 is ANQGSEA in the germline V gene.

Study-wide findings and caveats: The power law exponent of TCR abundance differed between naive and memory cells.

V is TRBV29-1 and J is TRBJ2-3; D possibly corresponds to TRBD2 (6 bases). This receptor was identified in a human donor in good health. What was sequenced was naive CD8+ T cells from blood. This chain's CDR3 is CSVGTSLGGGALDTQYF. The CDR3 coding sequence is TGCAGCGTCGGAACATCTCTAGGTGGAGGGGCCCTAGATACGCAGTATTTT.